The 18 T cell receptor beta chains below all came from one sample that was sequenced in a study of technical replicates of blood from a few donors (dated by TCRdb to about 2017). The receptor library was made with the immunoSEQ multiplex PCR assay. The clones in this table, taken by TCRdb from immuneACCESS, are in-frame only. Not every clone is retained; where verified, under half of the shortfall comes from an unresolved V gene, and the cause of the rest is unknown. The sample table records tens of thousands of clones; 85% to 95% of these occur just once. The ten top clones hold about 0.4% of the sample. Material: T cells isolated from PBMCs. The receptors were gathered from a human donor in good health.

The chain employs TRBV11-2 and TRBJ2-1; TRBD2 matches at 8 bases. V was pared by 1 base and J by 15 bases, with 11 bases of the junction left unmatched. The CDR3 loop spans 14 amino acids. From germline, CDR1 is SGHAT and CDR2 FQNNGV. CDR3 sequence (DNA): TGTGCCAGCAGCTTAGCCCCATCGGGAGGGCCCCTGTTCTTC. Translating gives CASSLAPSGGPLFF.

This clone appeared a single time. This sequence joins TRBV9 and TRBJ2-5; the D is unclear. The germline CDR1 and CDR2 sequences are SGDLS and YYNGEE. The CDR3 spans 14 residues. V was pared by 1 base and J by 2 bases, with 9 bases between. CDR3 amino acids: CASSVSTTQETQYF. Here the CDR3 DNA reads TGTGCCAGCAGCGTATCCACTACACAAGAGACCCAGTACTTC.

This rearrangement joins TRBV10-3 to TRBJ2-2; D is perhaps TRBD1 (6 bases). V lost 3 bases and J lost 9, with 14 bases in between. CDR3 length: 14 amino acids. The germline V gene has CDR1 ENHRY and CDR2 SYGVKD. The DNA of the CDR3 is TGTGCCATCAGTGAACAGGGCAGTATCAGGGAGCTGTTTTTT. Its translation is CAISEQGSIRELFF.

The chain uses TRBV30 and TRBJ2-1; 7 nucleotides match TRBD2. J lost 8 bases, V lost 0 bases, and 10 bases had no gene match. Germline V gene lookup returns CDR1 GTSNPN and CDR2 SVGIG (reference sequence). CDR3 size: 15 residues. CDR3 coding DNA: TGTGCCTGGAGTGTACGGGCGGGAGATAAGGATGAGCAGTTCTTC. Encoded protein: CAWSVRAGDKDEQFF. Looking up the rest from reference TRBV30 and TRBJ2-1 gives the full variable domain: SQTIHQWPATLVQPVGSPLSLECTVEGTSNPNLYWYRQAAGRGLQLLFYSVGIGQISSEVPQNLSASRPQDRQFILSSKKLLLSDSGFYLCAWSVRAGDKDEQFFGPGTRLTVL.

The chain links TRBV5-4 to TRBJ2-2; TRBD2 is a possible D gene (6 bases). Germline CDR1 is SGHNT and CDR2 is YYREEE (reference sequence). The germline V and J ends were trimmed by 7 bases and 0 bases, with 10 bases remaining between them. The CDR3 consists of 14 residues. CDR3 in DNA: TGTGCCAGCCGCGGGGCAGCGAACACCGGGGAGCTGTTTTTT. Amino acid sequence: CASRGAANTGELFF.

The table lists this clone with a count of one. The DNA of the CDR3 is TGTGCCAGCAGCTTAGTTTTGGTGACTAGCGGGAGGGATGAGCAGTTCTTC. Amino acid sequence: CASSLVLVTSGRDEQFF. V usage is TRBV11-2 and J usage is TRBJ2-1; TRBD2 aligns across 14 bases. From germline, CDR1 is SGHAT and CDR2 FQNNGV. V lost 1 base and J lost 8; bases outside the gene matches: 7. The CDR3 loop spans 17 amino acids.

The count of this clone is one. The chain recombines TRBV6-4 with TRBJ2-3; 9 bases are shared with TRBD2. Germline-derived CDR1 and CDR2 are MRHNA and SNTAGT. This CDR3 comprises 16 residues. J was trimmed by 5 bases and V by 6 bases; bases with no gene match: 12. CDR3 nucleotides: TGTGCCAGCAGCCTCGGGTCGCGGGAGGGTAGAGATACGCAGTATTTT. Translated, it gives CASSLGSREGRDTQYF.

The J gene is TRBJ2-7, the V gene TRBV19; D may be TRBD1 (6 bases). The CDR3 extends over 12 amino acids. Germline V gene sequence: CDR1 LNHDA, CDR2 SQIVND (reference sequence). V lost 2 bases and J 6 bases, leaving 8 bases between the germline ends. The chain's CDR3 is CASSITGSEQYF. CDR3 nucleotides: TGTGCCAGTAGTATAACAGGGAGCGAGCAGTACTTC.

The chain joins TRBV6-5 to TRBJ2-1, with 8 bases that match TRBD2. Trimming at V came to 8 bases and at J to 7 bases, leaving 4 bases not matched to a gene. Per the germline V gene, CDR1 is MNHEY and CDR2 is SVGAGI. CDR3 length equals 12 residues. CDR3 in amino acids: CASQLAENEQFF. CDR3 bases: TGTGCCAGCCAACTAGCGGAAAATGAGCAGTTCTTC.

The rearrangement uses TRBV6-6 and TRBJ2-4; D is possibly TRBD2 (5 bases). V dropped 3 bases and J dropped 6 bases, with 6 bases sitting between them. This CDR3 is 12 amino acids long. Germline CDR1 is MNHNY and CDR2 is SVGAGI (reference sequence). CDR3 DNA sequence: TGTGCCAGCAGTTATGGGAGAAACATTCAGTACTTC. It translates to CASSYGRNIQYF.

The CDR3 DNA sequence: TGCGCCAGCAGCTGGCCCGGGGCGGGGACCTCCGGGGAGCAGTACTTC. Translated: CASSWPGAGTSGEQYF. The chain links TRBV5-1 to TRBJ2-7; D might be TRBD2 (6 bases). The CDR3 contains 16 residues. Germline CDR1 and CDR2: SGHRS and YFSETQ. Trimming took off 3 bases at V and 7 bases at J, with 23 bases between the two ends. The complete variable domain, with remaining parts taken from reference TRBV5-1 and TRBJ2-7, reads KAGVTQTPRYLIKTRGQQVTLSCSPISGHRSVSWYQQTPGQGLQFLFEYFSETQRNKGNFPGRFSGRQFSNSRSEMNVSTLELGDSALYLCASSWPGAGTSGEQYFGPGTRLTVT.

About this clone: An end of the junction differs from the germline gene, which may be a read error. The J gene is TRBJ2-2, the V gene TRBV2; D gene uncertain. The CDR3 spans 15 residues. Per germline, CDR1 SNHLY and CDR2 FYNNEI. CDR3 loop: CAVEPTESDTGELFF. The CDR3 nucleotides read TGTGCCGTAGAACCTACTGAGTCTGACACTGGGGAGCTGTTTTTT.

This clone was counted a few times. The genes are TRBV2 and TRBJ1-1; TRBD1 matches at 9 bases. The V and J ends lost 4 bases and 5 bases, in that order; junction bases with no gene match: 5. The CDR3 is made up of 14 amino acids. Germline lookup yields CDR1 SNHLY and CDR2 FYNNEI. CDR3 nucleotide sequence: TGTGCCAGCAGTGGGACAGGGGAGGGAACTGAAGCTTTCTTT. Its translation is CASSGTGEGTEAFF.

The chain is built from TRBV9 and TRBJ2-1; TRBD1 aligns across 10 bases. This CDR3 is built from 20 residues. Germline V CDR1 and CDR2: SGDLS, YYNGEE. The V gene end was trimmed by 0 bases and the J gene end by 3 bases; junction bases not matched to a gene: 15. In DNA form, the CDR3 reads TGTGCCAGCAGCGTAGGATGGGAAGAGGGACAGGGGCAAAGCTACAATGAGCAGTTCTTC. It yields the protein CASSVGWEEGQGQSYNEQFF.

The chain uses TRBV5-6 and TRBJ2-3; D uncertain. The germline CDR1 and CDR2 sequences are SGHDT and YYEEEE. Trimming removed 2 bases from V and 2 bases from J, with 12 bases in between. The CDR3 has 15 amino acids. The CDR3 reads CASSLNYVPTDTQYF. The CDR3 bases are TGTGCCAGCAGCTTAAACTACGTTCCCACAGATACGCAGTATTTT.

V is TRBV7-9 and J is TRBJ2-7; TRBD1 matches 9 bases. Germline-derived CDR1 and CDR2 are SEHNR and FQNEAQ (reference sequence). V was clipped by 2 bases and J by 3 bases; unmatched bases: 8. The length of the CDR3 is 16 residues. The CDR3 reads CASSLTQGARFYEQYF. In DNA, the CDR3 is TGTGCCAGCAGCTTAACACAGGGGGCGCGTTTCTACGAGCAGTACTTC.

As to this clone: One junction end does not reproduce the germline sequence, and a read error may be involved. The chain is built from TRBV29-1 and TRBJ1-2; perhaps TRBD1 as D (5 bases). The CDR3 runs to 9 residues. Germline lookup yields CDR1 SQVTM and CDR2 ANQGSEA. CDR3 amino acids: CSVGGSREF. CDR3 DNA: TGCAGCGTTGGGGGGTCGCGGGAATTC.

The chain links TRBV2 to TRBJ2-1, with 10 bases fitting TRBD2. With 5 bases clipped from V and 6 bases from J, the junction kept 7 bases outside the gene matches. The germline gives CDR1 SNHLY, CDR2 FYNNEI. This CDR3 region has 15 residues. The CDR3, as DNA: TGTGCCAGCAGTTTCGGACTAGCGGAAACCAATGAGCAGTTCTTC. It translates to CASSFGLAETNEQFF.